This entry is about one TCR beta chain. A read error is possible here, since a much larger clone lies one base away. The data were taken from a study of T cells in Graves' hyperthyroidism and ophthalmopathy. The germline V gene encodes CDR1 MNHNS and CDR2 SASEGT. This CDR3 spans 15 amino acids. Regions amplified from RNA transcripts were the TCR beta CDR3 regions. A first-round RT-PCR of the TCR CDR3 used the HTBI primer set. TCRdb re-called the multiplex PCR reads through MiXCR, storing one row per CDR3 protein. This sample has hundreds of thousands of distinct CDR3 sequences, with 45% found just once.

The specimen sequenced was peripheral blood or thyroid tissue (not recorded which). The TCR comes from an adult man with Graves' disease, either hyperthyroidism or ophthalmopathy (not recorded which). The V gene is TRBV6-1, the J gene TRBJ2-7, with 9 bases lining up with TRBD2. CDR3 coding DNA: TGCGCCAGCAGAGAAATAGCGGGAGCCTCCTACGAGCAGTACTTC. This sequence encodes CASREIAGASYEQYF.